This TCR beta chain was retrieved from a study of early T cells in non-severe SARS-CoV-2 infection. Overall study: Unsorted whole blood bulk RNA was sequenced, with unpaired chains. Whole-study results and caveats: Database matching using VDJdb favored anti-spike CD8 responses, with private and CD4 specificities left missing.

On this clonotype: Its antigen remains unidentified.

Individually, cDNA molecules had unique molecular identifiers attached to them. One entry per CDR3 protein results from TCRdb running MiXCR on the 5' RACE reads. The sample contains 62,000 or so distinct CDR3 sequences, 8% to 9% of which appear only once. CDR3 length: 17 residues. The V gene lost 4 bases and the J gene lost 2 bases, with 20 bases spanning the gap. CDR1 and CDR2 (germline): SGHRS, YFSETQ. The TCR comes from an adult who was a healthcare worker with PCR-confirmed SARS-CoV-2 infection or an uninfected control (not recorded which). The sequenced sample was whole blood, obtained at baseline. The chain recombines TRBV5-1 with TRBJ2-3; D assignment may be TRBD1 or TRBD2 (6 bases each). CDR3 DNA: TGCGCCAGCAGCCCAGGCATCGGGGGCTCCGCCACAGATACGCAGTATTTT. It specifies CASSPGIGGSATDTQYF.